This T cell receptor (beta chain) was identified in a study of CD8 T cells in ankylosing spondylitis. For TCR beta, libraries came from quantitative 5'-RACE with molecular barcodes. TCRdb reanalysed the 5' RACE reads using MiXCR and keeps one entry per CDR3 protein. Of 350,000 to 550,000 distinct CDR3 sequences listed, about 25% are singletons. Broader study findings: Enrichment of disease-linked clones was reportedly significant in matched ankylosing spondylitis synovial fluid. One TCR beta motif, made up of several highly homologous variants, appeared characteristic of ankylosing spondylitis blood. Earlier studies detected some motif variants in reactive arthritis synovial fluid and blood.

With regard to this clonotype: Its antigen is unknown.

The CDR3 is 15 residues long. CDR1 is LGHDT and CDR2 is YNNKEL in the germline V gene (reference sequence). Trimming stripped 1 base from V and 1 base from J, with 10 bases between. Sequenced: blood, either unsorted or a sorted T cell fraction (not recorded which). This chain joins TRBV3-1 and TRBJ1-2; D is perhaps TRBD1 (5 bases). This receptor was identified in a male donor with ankylosing spondylitis. The CDR3 nucleotides read TGTGCCAGCAGCCAAGGACAGCTCGGTAACTATGGCTACACCTTC. Translated: CASSQGQLGNYGYTF.